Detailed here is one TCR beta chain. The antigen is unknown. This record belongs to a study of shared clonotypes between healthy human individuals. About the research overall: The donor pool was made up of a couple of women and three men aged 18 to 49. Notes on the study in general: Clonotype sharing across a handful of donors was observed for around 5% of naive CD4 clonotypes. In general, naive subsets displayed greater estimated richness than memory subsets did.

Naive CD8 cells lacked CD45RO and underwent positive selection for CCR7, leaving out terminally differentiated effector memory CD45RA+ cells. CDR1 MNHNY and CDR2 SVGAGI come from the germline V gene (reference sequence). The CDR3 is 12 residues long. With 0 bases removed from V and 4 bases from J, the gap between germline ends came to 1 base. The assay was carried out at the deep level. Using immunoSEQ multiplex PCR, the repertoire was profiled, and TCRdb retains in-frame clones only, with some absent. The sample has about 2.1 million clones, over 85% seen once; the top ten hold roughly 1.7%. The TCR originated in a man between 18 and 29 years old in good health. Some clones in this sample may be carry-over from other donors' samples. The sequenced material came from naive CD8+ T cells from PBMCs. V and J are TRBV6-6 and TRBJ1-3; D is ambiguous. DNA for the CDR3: TGTGCCAGCAGTTACTCCGGAAACACCATATATTTT. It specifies CASSYSGNTIYF.